A single sample is the source of the 18 T cell receptor beta chains below, sequenced in a study of blood T cell repertoires in COVID-19. Libraries were prepared by immunoSEQ multiplex PCR; TCRdb keeps only in-frame clonotypes and omits some of them. The repertoire consists of 150,000 to 200,000 clones, with approximately 90% occurring once and the leading ten covering 0.53%. Specimen: peripheral blood. The receptors shown here come from a man aged 50 or older with acute or convalescent COVID-19.

CDR3 nucleotides: TGTGCCAGCAGCCAAACAGGGATCGGCACTGAAGCTTTCTTT. It translates to CASSQTGIGTEAFF. The chain is built from TRBV3-1 (or the pseudogene TRBV3-2) and TRBJ1-1; TRBD1 is a possible D gene (6 bases). V was pared by 2 bases and J by 4 bases, with 11 bases between. Looked up from germline, CDR1 is LGHDT and CDR2 is YNNKEL (reference sequence). This CDR3 is built from 14 residues.

The gene calls are TRBV15 and TRBJ1-4; D unclear. Germline CDR1 and CDR2: LNHNV and YYDKDF (reference sequence). Trimming removed 0 bases at V and 7 bases at J, with 12 bases between. The CDR3 has 15 residues. This chain's CDR3 is CATSRDLAPGEKLFF. Here the CDR3 DNA reads TGTGCCACCAGCAGAGACCTAGCCCCGGGTGAAAAACTGTTTTTT.

The V and J genes are TRBV30 and TRBJ1-1; 9 nucleotides align to TRBD1. The CDR3 sequence is 12 residues long. Trimming cost V 5 bases and J 4 bases; bases outside gene matches: 2. Germline V gene sequence: CDR1 GTSNPN, CDR2 SVGIG (reference sequence). CDR3 in amino acids: CAWGTGSTEAFF. The CDR3 DNA reads as TGTGCCTGGGGGACAGGGAGCACTGAAGCTTTCTTT.

DNA for the CDR3: TGTGCCAGCAGCTTGTTCCAGGGAAACAATTCACCCCTCCACTTT. As protein: CASSLFQGNNSPLHF. V and J are TRBV11-1 and TRBJ1-6, with D perhaps TRBD1 (5 bases). The germline V gene encodes CDR1 SGHAT and CDR2 FQDESV (reference sequence). V was clipped by 3 bases and J by 7 bases, with 13 bases between them. The CDR3 runs 15 residues.

This rearrangement joins TRBV28 to TRBJ2-7; 13 nucleotides agree with TRBD2. The CDR3 extends over 16 amino acids. Trimming at V came to 4 bases and at J to 6 bases, leaving 9 bases not matched to a gene. Per the germline V gene, CDR1 is MDHEN and CDR2 is SYDVKM. The CDR3 is CASSSGTSGKRGEQYF. The CDR3 bases are TGTGCCAGCAGTTCGGGGACTAGCGGGAAACGGGGCGAGCAGTACTTC.

The chain links TRBV6-6 to TRBJ2-7, with 9 nucleotides matching TRBD1. The germline V gene encodes CDR1 MNHNY and CDR2 SVGAGI (reference sequence). The ends lost 2 bases at V and 4 bases at J; junction bases unmatched: 6. CDR3 size: 15 residues. The CDR3 nucleotides are TGTGCCAGCAGTTACACCTGGGACAGGGTTTACGAGCAGTACTTC. Protein: CASSYTWDRVYEQYF.

This clone was seen just once. This rearrangement joins TRBV19 to TRBJ2-2; weak D call: TRBD2 (5 bases). The CDR3 consists of 14 residues. Germline lookup yields CDR1 LNHDA and CDR2 SQIVND (reference sequence). V was cut by 3 bases and J by 5 bases, with 10 bases left in between. The CDR3 reads CASSILAGTGELFF. DNA of the CDR3: TGTGCCAGTAGTATTCTAGCTGGAACCGGGGAGCTGTTTTTT.

This clone was observed a single time. The gene calls are TRBV3-1 (or the pseudogene TRBV3-2) and TRBJ1-1, with D perhaps TRBD1 (5 bases). CDR3 length equals 12 residues. V was pared by 7 bases and J by 1 base, with 7 bases between. The germline gives CDR1 LGHDT, CDR2 YNNKEL (reference sequence). The CDR3 DNA follows: TGTGCCAGCAAGGACACGAACACTGAAGCTTTCTTT. Protein sequence: CASKDTNTEAFF.

The chain joins TRBV27 to TRBJ2-3, with D unresolved. This CDR3 region has 17 residues. V was trimmed by 0 bases and J by 6 bases, leaving 19 bases between them. Germline-derived CDR1 and CDR2 are MNHEY and SMNVEV (reference sequence). In DNA, the CDR3 is TGTGCCAGCAGTTTATCGTATGTAACAGAAGCAATCGATACGCAGTATTTT. Its protein product is CASSLSYVTEAIDTQYF.

The V gene is TRBV18, the J gene TRBJ1-6; D is perhaps TRBD1 (6 bases). Germline CDR1 and CDR2: KGHSH and LQKENI. V was clipped by 1 base and J by 5 bases, with 12 bases between them. There are 16 residues in the CDR3. CDR3 in amino acids: CASSPRSRTDNSPLHF. DNA of the CDR3: TGTGCCAGCTCACCACGAAGCAGGACAGATAATTCACCCCTCCACTTT.

The V gene is TRBV7-8, the J gene TRBJ1-3; D is unresolved. Germline lookup yields CDR1 SGHVS and CDR2 FQNEAQ. V lost 1 base, J lost 4 bases, and 11 bases lay in between. The CDR3 length is 15 residues. CDR3 coding DNA: TGTGCCAGCAGCTTAGGGGCAGCACAAGGAAACACCATATATTTT. Translation: CASSLGAAQGNTIYF.

The CDR3 region has the DNA TGTGCCAGCAGCCTCCTAGGGGCGGCCACTGAAGCTTTCTTT. Translating it yields CASSLLGAATEAFF. V gene TRBV13 combines with J gene TRBJ1-1; D perhaps matches TRBD1 (5 bases). V shed 5 bases and J shed 4 bases, with 14 bases lying between them. Germline assignment: CDR1 PRHDT and CDR2 FYEKMQ (reference sequence). CDR3 length: 14 residues. The entire variable domain, with the rest obtained from reference TRBV13 and TRBJ1-1, is as follows: AAGVIQSPRHLIKEKRETATLKCYPIPRHDTVYWYQQGPGQDPQFLISFYEKMQSDKGSIPDRFSAQQFSDYHSELNMSSLELGDSALYFCASSLLGAATEAFFGQGTRLTVV.

This clone was detected only a few times. The chain combines TRBV12-3 or TRBV12-4 with TRBJ2-7, with D perhaps matching TRBD1 (5 bases). The CDR3 is made up of 13 amino acids. The V and J ends lost 3 bases and 2 bases respectively, with 8 bases between them. The CDR3, as DNA: TGTGCCAGCAGTTTGGCAGGGCCCTACGAGCAGTACGTC. It yields the protein CASSLAGPYEQYV.

On this clone: Other DNA sequences within the sample encode an identical CDR3. V is TRBV19 and J is TRBJ2-2; TRBD1 aligns across 7 bases. Germline V gene data show CDR1 as LNHDA and CDR2 as SQIVND (reference sequence). V was clipped by 5 bases and J by 4 bases; unmatched bases: 4. This CDR3 spans 14 amino acids. This CDR3 reads CASSLTGVTGELFF. The CDR3 nucleotides read TGTGCCAGTAGTCTTACAGGGGTCACCGGGGAGCTGTTTTTT.

This chain uses TRBV19 with TRBJ2-7, with TRBD1 matching 8 bases. V lost 4 bases to trimming and J lost 2 bases; unmatched junction nucleotides: 4. This CDR3 comprises 14 residues. Germline V gene sequence: CDR1 LNHDA, CDR2 SQIVND (reference sequence). CDR3 region: CASSKDRDPYEQYF. The CDR3 DNA reads TGTGCCAGTAGTAAGGACAGGGATCCCTACGAGCAGTACTTC.

This clone was picked up one time. This chain uses TRBV19 with TRBJ1-5; the D is unclear. Deletions cut 4 bases from V and 4 bases from J, with 8 bases between. CDR1 is LNHDA and CDR2 is SQIVND in the germline V gene (reference sequence). The CDR3 totals 13 residues. CDR3 region: CASSKQVNQPQHF. CDR3 sequence (DNA): TGTGCCAGTAGTAAGCAGGTAAATCAGCCCCAGCATTTT.

This clone was recorded a few times. The sample carries other DNA sequences with the same CDR3. The rearrangement uses TRBV11-2 and TRBJ1-6; D remains ambiguous. The germline V gene encodes CDR1 SGHAT and CDR2 FQNNGV. The CDR3 is made up of 11 amino acids. V lost 5 bases and J lost 7, with 3 bases in between. CDR3 in amino acids: CASSLNSPLHF. CDR3 bases: TGTGCCAGCAGCCTGAATTCACCCCTCCACTTT. The full variable domain, rest sourced from reference TRBV11-2 and TRBJ1-6, is EAGVAQSPRYKIIEKRQSVAFWCNPISGHATLYWYQQILGQGPKLLIQFQNNGVVDDSQLPKDRFSAERLKGVDSTLKIQPAKLEDSAVYLCASSLNSPLHFGNGTRLTVT.

The chain's CDR3 is CASSLTGSSYEQYV. For the CDR3, the DNA is TGTGCCAGCAGCCTGACAGGGAGCTCCTACGAGCAGTACGTC. V and J are TRBV27 and TRBJ2-7; 7 bases line up with TRBD1. CDR1 and CDR2 from the germline V gene are MNHEY and SMNVEV (reference sequence). CDR3 size: 14 residues. With V trimmed by 6 bases and J by 0 bases, 5 bases remained unmatched.